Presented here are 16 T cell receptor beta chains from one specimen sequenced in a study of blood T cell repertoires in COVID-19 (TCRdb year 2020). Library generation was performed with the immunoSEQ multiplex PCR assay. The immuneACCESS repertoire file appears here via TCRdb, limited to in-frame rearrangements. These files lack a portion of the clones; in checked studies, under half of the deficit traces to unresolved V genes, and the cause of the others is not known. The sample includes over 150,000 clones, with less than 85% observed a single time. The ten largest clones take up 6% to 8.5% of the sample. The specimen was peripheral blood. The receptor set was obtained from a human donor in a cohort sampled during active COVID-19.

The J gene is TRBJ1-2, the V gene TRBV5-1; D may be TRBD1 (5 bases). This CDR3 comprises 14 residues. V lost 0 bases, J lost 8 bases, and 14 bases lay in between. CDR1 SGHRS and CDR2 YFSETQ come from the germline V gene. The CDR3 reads CASSLAGGVGGYTF. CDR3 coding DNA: TGCGCCAGCAGCTTGGCCGGAGGGGTTGGCGGCTACACCTTC.

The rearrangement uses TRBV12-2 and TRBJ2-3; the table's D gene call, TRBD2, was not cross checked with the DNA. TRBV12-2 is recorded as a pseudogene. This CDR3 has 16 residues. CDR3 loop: CASRSGLAGGTDTQYF. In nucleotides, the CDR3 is TGTGCAAGTCGCTCCGGACTAGCGGGGGGCACAGATACGCAGTATTTT.

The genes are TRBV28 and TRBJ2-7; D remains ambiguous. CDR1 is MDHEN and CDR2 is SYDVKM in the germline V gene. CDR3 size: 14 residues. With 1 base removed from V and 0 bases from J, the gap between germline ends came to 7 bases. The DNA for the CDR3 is TGTGCCAGCAGTTTATTACTATCCTCCTACGAGCAGTACTTC. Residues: CASSLLLSSYEQYF.

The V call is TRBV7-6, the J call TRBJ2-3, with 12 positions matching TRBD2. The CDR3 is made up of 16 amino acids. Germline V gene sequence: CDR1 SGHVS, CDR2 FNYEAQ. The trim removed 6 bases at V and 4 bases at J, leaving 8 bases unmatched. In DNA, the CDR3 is TGTGCCAGCAGGGAAACTAGCGGGGGGATCCCAGATACGCAGTATTTT. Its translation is CASRETSGGIPDTQYF.

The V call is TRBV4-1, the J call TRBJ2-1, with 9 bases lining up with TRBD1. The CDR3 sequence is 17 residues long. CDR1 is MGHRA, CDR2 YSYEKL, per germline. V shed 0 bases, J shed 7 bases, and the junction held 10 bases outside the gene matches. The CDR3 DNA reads TGCGCCAGCAGCCAAGAACGGGGGACAGGGTTTAGGAATGAGCAGTTCTTC. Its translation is CASSQERGTGFRNEQFF.

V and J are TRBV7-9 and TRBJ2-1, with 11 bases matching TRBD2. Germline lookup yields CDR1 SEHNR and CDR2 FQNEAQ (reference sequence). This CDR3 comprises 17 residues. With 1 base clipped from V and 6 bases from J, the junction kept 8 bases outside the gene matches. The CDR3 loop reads CASSLERRLAGGNEQFF. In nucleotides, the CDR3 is TGTGCCAGCAGCTTAGAGCGTCGGCTAGCGGGGGGCAATGAGCAGTTCTTC. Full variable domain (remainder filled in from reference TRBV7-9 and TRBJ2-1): DTGVSQNPRHKITKRGQNVTFRCDPISEHNRLYWYRQTLGQGPEFLTYFQNEAQLEKSRLLSDRFSAERPKGSFSTLEIQRTEQGDSAMYLCASSLERRLAGGNEQFFGPGTRLTVL.

The CDR3 DNA sequence: TGTGCCAGCAGCTTAAAACGCAGGGGAACCTACGAGCAGTACTTC. This codes for CASSLKRRGTYEQYF. The chain couples TRBV13 to TRBJ2-7; a weak D match, TRBD1 (6 bases). Trimming stripped 2 bases from V and 2 bases from J, with 13 bases between. The CDR3 has 15 residues. The V gene's germline CDR1 is PRHDT and CDR2 FYEKMQ (reference sequence).

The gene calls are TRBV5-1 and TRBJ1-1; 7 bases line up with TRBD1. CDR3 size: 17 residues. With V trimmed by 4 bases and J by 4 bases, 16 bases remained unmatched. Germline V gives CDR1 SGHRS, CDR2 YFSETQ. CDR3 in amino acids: CASSQRDSPVWSTEAFF. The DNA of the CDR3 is TGCGCCAGCAGCCAACGGGACAGCCCGGTATGGTCCACTGAAGCTTTCTTT.

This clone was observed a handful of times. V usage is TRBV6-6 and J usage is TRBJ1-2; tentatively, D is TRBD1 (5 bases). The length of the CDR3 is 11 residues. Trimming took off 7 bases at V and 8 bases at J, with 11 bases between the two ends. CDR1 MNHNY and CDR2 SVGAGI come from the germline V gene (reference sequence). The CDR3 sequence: CASNQGWGYTF. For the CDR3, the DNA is TGTGCCAGCAATCAGGGATGGGGCTACACCTTC.

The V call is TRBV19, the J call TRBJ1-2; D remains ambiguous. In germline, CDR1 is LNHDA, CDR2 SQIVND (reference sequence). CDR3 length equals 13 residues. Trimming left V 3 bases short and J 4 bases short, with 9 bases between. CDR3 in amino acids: CASSIGRLYGYTF. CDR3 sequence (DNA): TGTGCCAGTAGTATCGGCAGACTCTATGGCTACACCTTC.

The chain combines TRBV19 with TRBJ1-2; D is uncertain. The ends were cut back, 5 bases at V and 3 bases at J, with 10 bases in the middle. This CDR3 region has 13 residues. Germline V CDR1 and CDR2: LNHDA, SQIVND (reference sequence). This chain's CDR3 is CASSRKQYYGYTF. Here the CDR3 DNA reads TGTGCCAGTAGTCGTAAACAGTACTATGGCTACACCTTC.

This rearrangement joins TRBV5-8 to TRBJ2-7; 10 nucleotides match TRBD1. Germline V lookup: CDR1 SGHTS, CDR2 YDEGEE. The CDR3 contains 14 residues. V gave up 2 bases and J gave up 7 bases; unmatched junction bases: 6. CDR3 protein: CASSFRDRGSEQYF. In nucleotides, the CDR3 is TGTGCCAGCAGCTTCCGGGACAGGGGTAGTGAGCAGTACTTC.

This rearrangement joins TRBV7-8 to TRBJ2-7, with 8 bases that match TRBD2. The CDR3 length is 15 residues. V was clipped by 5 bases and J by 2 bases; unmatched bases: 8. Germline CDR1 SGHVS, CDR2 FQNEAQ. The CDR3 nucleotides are TGTGCCAGCAGCCCCCGGAGCGGGGGAACCTACGAGCAGTACTTC. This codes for CASSPRSGGTYEQYF.

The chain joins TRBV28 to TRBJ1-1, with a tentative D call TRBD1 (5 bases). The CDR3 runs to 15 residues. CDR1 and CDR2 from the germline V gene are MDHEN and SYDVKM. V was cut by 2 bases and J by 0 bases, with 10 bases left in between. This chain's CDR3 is CASSLQTDMNTEAFF. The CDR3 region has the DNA TGTGCCAGCAGTTTACAGACAGACATGAACACTGAAGCTTTCTTT.

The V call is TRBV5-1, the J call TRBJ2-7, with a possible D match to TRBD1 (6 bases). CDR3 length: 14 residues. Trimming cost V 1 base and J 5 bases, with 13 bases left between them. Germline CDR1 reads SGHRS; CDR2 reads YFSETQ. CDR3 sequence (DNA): TGCGCCAGCAGCTTGTTTTCAGGGGAAGACGAGCAGTACTTC. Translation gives CASSLFSGEDEQYF.

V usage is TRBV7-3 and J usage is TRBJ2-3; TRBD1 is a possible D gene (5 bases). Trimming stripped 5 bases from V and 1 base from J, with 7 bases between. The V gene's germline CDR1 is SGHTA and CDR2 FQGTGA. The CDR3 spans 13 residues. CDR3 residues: CASSGAGTDTQYF. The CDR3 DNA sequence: TGTGCCAGCAGCGGGGCGGGCACAGATACGCAGTATTTT.